The following is a TCR beta chain sequence with its context. These data are taken from a study of shared clonotypes between healthy human individuals. This CDR3 has 15 residues. The germline gives CDR1 SGHRS, CDR2 YFSETQ. V was cut by 1 base and J by 2 bases, with 11 bases left in between. Input per replicate PCR of unsorted PBMC was about 330 ng DNA, corresponding to roughly 28,000 T cell genomes. Method: immunoSEQ multiplex PCR; TCRdb's copy keeps in-frame clones and lacks some. Altogether around 500,000 clones are present, roughly 85% being singletons, with the ten largest covering around 12%. The sequence derives from a middle-aged woman in good health. Some clones in this sample may be carry-over from other donors' samples. Material for sequencing was PBMCs. The chain combines TRBV5-1 with TRBJ2-3; TRBD2 might be the D (6 bases). CDR3 DNA sequence: TGCGCCAGCAGCTTGTCGGGACTCTCCACAGATACGCAGTATTTT. This codes for CASSLSGLSTDTQYF.